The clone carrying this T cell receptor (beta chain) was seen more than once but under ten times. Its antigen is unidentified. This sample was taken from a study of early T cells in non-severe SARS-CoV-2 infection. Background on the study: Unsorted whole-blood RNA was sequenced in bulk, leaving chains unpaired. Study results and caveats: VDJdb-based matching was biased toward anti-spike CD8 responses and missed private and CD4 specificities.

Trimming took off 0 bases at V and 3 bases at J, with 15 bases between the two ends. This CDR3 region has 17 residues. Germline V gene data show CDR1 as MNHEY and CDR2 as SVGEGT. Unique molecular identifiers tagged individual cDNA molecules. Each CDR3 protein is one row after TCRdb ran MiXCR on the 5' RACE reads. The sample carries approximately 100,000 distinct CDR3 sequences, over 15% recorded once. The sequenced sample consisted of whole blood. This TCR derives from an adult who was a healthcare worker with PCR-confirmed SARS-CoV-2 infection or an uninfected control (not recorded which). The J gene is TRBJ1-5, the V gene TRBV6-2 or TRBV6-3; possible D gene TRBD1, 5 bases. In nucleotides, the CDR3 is TGTGCCAGCAGTTACTCGAAATCTGGGGCGGACAATCAGCCCCAGCATTTT. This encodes CASSYSKSGADNQPQHF.